This TCR beta chain was identified during a study of blood T cell repertoires in COVID-19. Under the authors' procedure: Amplification from reference gene primers served as the basis for estimated nucleated cell counts. Sequencing used immunoSEQ multiplex PCR; TCRdb keeps in-frame clones, though not all of them. For V, J and clone size, that table is used; D and trimming come from the DNA. Of around 260,000 clones in the sample, about 86% were seen once. The germline V gene encodes CDR1 SGDLS and CDR2 YYNGEE. The CDR3 totals 17 residues. J lost 2 bases, V lost 3 bases, and 11 bases had no gene match. Sequenced material: peripheral blood. The receptor was isolated from a man younger than 35 with active or convalescent COVID-19. This rearrangement joins TRBV9 to TRBJ2-1, with TRBD2 identical over 7 bases. CDR3 DNA sequence: TGTGCCAGCAGCGGTTACTCTCGGGGGGATGCCTACAATGAGCAGTTCTTC. It yields the protein CASSGYSRGDAYNEQFF.